The next 20 T cell receptor beta chains were all read from a single sample in a study of read filtering for tumor transcriptome and immune sequencing. The library was built from around 0.4 ug RNA with molecular barcoded adaptors for alpha/delta and beta/gamma chains. Using its own MiXCR run on the reads, TCRdb lists one record per CDR3 protein. The data hold more than 100,000 distinct CDR3 sequences, with 13% observed a single time. Sample: a population of CD138-negative cells sorted from bone marrow. Receptors were obtained from a donor over 35 with multiple myeloma.

Remarks on this clonotype: This may stem from a read error, because a much larger clone lies one nucleotide away. Because it lacks the conserved phenylalanine or tryptophan at the end, this CDR3 is likely a read error. This rearrangement joins TRBV20-1 to TRBJ1-2; no clear D gene. Germline values: CDR1 DFQATT, CDR2 SNEGSKA (reference sequence). The CDR3 runs 11 residues. V was cut by 2 bases and J by 4 bases, with 5 bases left in between. The CDR3 spells CSARRSYGYTL. The CDR3 coding sequence is TGCAGTGCTAGACGATCCTATGGCTACACCCTC.

This clonotype has a handful of counts. The chain recombines TRBV11-2 with TRBJ2-5; no definite D call. The V end lost 3 bases, the J end lost 9 bases, and 17 bases lay between the germline ends. Germline CDR1 reads SGHAT; CDR2 reads FQNNGV. CDR3 length equals 14 residues. This chain's CDR3 is CASSFSDNPGSQYF. CDR3 DNA: TGTGCCAGCAGCTTTTCTGACAACCCCGGTTCCCAGTACTTC.

In this sample, this clonotype turned up many times. V gene TRBV10-3 combines with J gene TRBJ1-1; D is perhaps TRBD1 (6 bases). This CDR3 is 14 amino acids long. CDR1 is ENHRY, CDR2 SYGVKD, per germline. Trimming removed 0 bases at V and 7 bases at J, with 12 bases between. CDR3: CAISESGGVYEAFF. The CDR3, as DNA: TGTGCCATCAGTGAGTCAGGGGGGGTTTATGAAGCTTTCTTT.

This clonotype has only a few counts. The V call is TRBV28, the J call TRBJ1-5; D is uncertain. With 3 bases removed from V and 0 bases from J, the gap between germline ends came to 9 bases. Germline V gene lookup returns CDR1 MDHEN and CDR2 SYDVKM. This CDR3 has 15 residues. DNA of the CDR3: TGTGCCAGCAGTTTCTCACGGGGTAGCAATCAGCCCCAGCATTTT. Translating it yields CASSFSRGSNQPQHF.

This clonotype was seen at least ten times. The chain combines TRBV29-1 with TRBJ2-5; D possibly corresponds to TRBD2 (6 bases). CDR3 size: 14 residues. V lost 0 bases, J lost 2 bases, and 10 bases lay in between. Germline lookup yields CDR1 SQVTM and CDR2 ANQGSEA. The CDR3 coding sequence is TGCAGCGTTGAAGATAAACGGGGGCAAGAGACCCAGTACTTC. Protein: CSVEDKRGQETQYF.

This clonotype was counted ten times or more. The chain recombines TRBV18 with TRBJ2-1, with D possibly called TRBD1 or TRBD2 (6 bases each). Trimming left V 3 bases short and J 10 bases short, with 16 bases between. Germline assignment: CDR1 KGHSH and CDR2 LQKENI. The CDR3 sequence is 14 residues long. The CDR3 reads CASSPGGGGTEQFF. In DNA form, the CDR3 reads TGTGCCAGCTCACCTGGCGGAGGGGGGACGGAGCAGTTCTTC.

This clonotype was seen more than once but under ten times. The CDR3 sequence is CSVATSAGETQYF. CDR3 sequence (DNA): TGCAGCGTGGCGACTAGCGCGGGTGAGACCCAGTACTTC. The chain is built from TRBV29-1 and TRBJ2-5; 8 positions agree with TRBD2. With 6 bases clipped from V and 5 bases from J, the junction kept 8 bases outside the gene matches. The V gene's germline CDR1 is SQVTM and CDR2 ANQGSEA. The CDR3 runs 13 residues.

The V gene is TRBV5-6, the J gene TRBJ2-5; D may be TRBD1 (6 bases). Germline values: CDR1 SGHDT, CDR2 YYEEEE. This CDR3 has 15 amino acids. Trimming shortened V by 2 bases and J by 9 bases, and 20 bases separated the two germline ends. CDR3 sequence reads: CASSLQGPVGRAQYF. The CDR3 DNA reads TGTGCCAGCAGCTTACAGGGACCCGTGGGAAGGGCCCAGTACTTC.

This clonotype was detected only a few times. The chain joins TRBV15 to TRBJ1-5; D ambiguous. V dropped 2 bases and J dropped 4 bases, with 6 bases sitting between them. Germline values: CDR1 LNHNV, CDR2 YYDKDF (reference sequence). CDR3 length: 13 amino acids. The CDR3 reads CATSRSFNQPQHF. CDR3 nucleotides: TGTGCCACCAGCAGATCTTTTAATCAGCCCCAGCATTTT.

The CDR3 coding sequence is TGTGCCAGCAGTGACGAGGCGGGGGTGTTCACAGATACGCAGTATTTT. It specifies CASSDEAGVFTDTQYF. The chain couples TRBV6-4 to TRBJ2-3, with 7 bases that match TRBD2. The CDR3 totals 16 residues. V lost 2 bases, J lost 2 bases, and 7 bases stayed unmatched. Looked up from germline, CDR1 is MRHNA and CDR2 is SNTAGT.

By sample share, this clonotype is large. The chain carries TRBV3-1 and TRBJ2-1, with D hard to call. CDR1 is LGHDT and CDR2 is YNNKEL in the germline V gene (reference sequence). The CDR3 contains 14 residues. Trimming left V 8 bases short and J 0 bases short, with 11 bases between. The CDR3 nucleotides read TGTGCCAGCTCTATGGAGAGCTCCTACAATGAGCAGTTCTTC. The encoded protein is CASSMESSYNEQFF.

The chain carries TRBV30 and TRBJ2-7; 8 nucleotides align to TRBD1. The CDR3 runs 13 residues. Germline CDR1 GTSNPN, CDR2 SVGIG (reference sequence). The trim removed 4 bases at V and 2 bases at J, leaving 4 bases unmatched. CDR3 nucleotide sequence: TGTGCCTGGACCCGGGGACAGGCCTACGAGCAGTACTTC. It encodes CAWTRGQAYEQYF.

In this sample, this clonotype turned up a few times. The chain links TRBV20-1 to TRBJ2-5, with D possibly TRBD2 on 6 matching bases. The ends were cut back, 0 bases at V and 2 bases at J, with 13 bases in the middle. CDR1 and CDR2 (germline): DFQATT, SNEGSKA (reference sequence). This CDR3 has 15 amino acids. CDR3 in DNA: TGCAGTGCTAGAGATATGGCGGGATGGCAAGAGACCCAGTACTTC. Translating gives CSARDMAGWQETQYF.

V and J are TRBV3-1 and TRBJ1-1, with 8 bases matching TRBD1. There are 12 residues in the CDR3. The V and J ends lost 4 bases and 11 bases, in that order; junction bases with no gene match: 6. Per the germline V gene, CDR1 is LGHDT and CDR2 is YNNKEL (reference sequence). Written as DNA, the CDR3 is TGTGCCAGCAGCCGAGTGACAGGGGACGCTTTCTTT. Its protein product is CASSRVTGDAFF.

This clonotype was seen repeatedly, ten times or more. The gene calls are TRBV20-1 and TRBJ2-2; the D gene is possibly TRBD1 (6 bases). V lost 4 bases, J lost 6 bases, and 9 bases lay in between. Germline assignment: CDR1 DFQATT and CDR2 SNEGSKA (reference sequence). The CDR3 runs to 12 residues. The CDR3, as DNA: TGCAGTGCTAAGGGGGATCCCGGGGAGCTGTTTTTT. Amino acids: CSAKGDPGELFF.

This clonotype has a handful of counts. The chain uses TRBV6-2 or TRBV6-3 and TRBJ2-5, with no clear D. This CDR3 is 13 amino acids long. Germline values: CDR1 MNHEY, CDR2 SVGEGT. Deletions cut 7 bases from V and 2 bases from J, with 11 bases between. As DNA, the CDR3 is TGTGCCAGCACCAGACGGCTTCAAGAGACCCAGTACTTC. Its translation is CASTRRLQETQYF.

This clonotype has just a few counts. This may be a read error: a much more frequent sequence differs by one nucleotide. The gene calls are TRBV7-9 and TRBJ2-1; D assignment may be TRBD1 or TRBD2 (6 bases each). CDR1 is SEHNR, CDR2 FQNEAQ, per germline (reference sequence). CDR3 length: 15 amino acids. This CDR3 reads CASSPSGATYNEQSF. As DNA, the CDR3 is TGTGCCAGCAGCCCGTCGGGGGCGACCTACAATGAGCAGTCCTTC. The whole variable domain, remainder taken from reference TRBV7-9 and TRBJ2-1, is DTGVSQNPRHKITKRGQNVTFRCDPISEHNRLYWYRQTLGQGPEFLTYFQNEAQLEKSRLLSDRFSAERPKGSFSTLEIQRTEQGDSAMYLCASSPSGATYNEQSFGPGTRLTVL.

This clonotype was counted ten times or more. The CDR3 reads CASSPLQETQYF. As DNA, the CDR3 is TGTGCCAGCTCACCACTCCAAGAGACCCAGTACTTC. The chain couples TRBV18 to TRBJ2-5; D gene uncertain. V lost 1 base and J 1 base, leaving 1 base between the germline ends. Per germline, CDR1 KGHSH and CDR2 LQKENI. This CDR3 is built from 12 residues.

This clonotype was detected ten times or more. The chain couples TRBV30 to TRBJ1-5, with D perhaps matching TRBD1 (5 bases). V was trimmed by 4 bases and J by 2 bases, leaving 9 bases between them. The CDR3 has 13 residues. Germline CDR1 and CDR2: GTSNPN and SVGIG (reference sequence). Here the CDR3 reads CAWTGNGNQPQHF. The CDR3 DNA reads TGTGCCTGGACAGGGAACGGCAATCAGCCCCAGCATTTT.

This clonotype was observed at least ten times. The CDR3 DNA follows: TGTGCCAGCAGCTTAGGGAGGGGGCGGGCTAGGTCCTACGAGCAGTACTTC. This codes for CASSLGRGRARSYEQYF. The gene calls are TRBV7-2 and TRBJ2-7, with D perhaps TRBD1 (7 bases). From germline, CDR1 is SGHTA and CDR2 FQGNSA. Between the trimmed V and J ends, which lost 1 base and 1 base, there was a span of 17 bases. The CDR3 has 17 residues. Full variable domain (remainder filled in from reference TRBV7-2 and TRBJ2-7): GAGVSQSPSNKVTEKGKDVELRCDPISGHTALYWYRQSLGQGLEFLIYFQGNSAPDKSGLPSDRFSAERTGGSVSTLTIQRTQQEDSAVYLCASSLGRGRARSYEQYFGPGTRLTVT.